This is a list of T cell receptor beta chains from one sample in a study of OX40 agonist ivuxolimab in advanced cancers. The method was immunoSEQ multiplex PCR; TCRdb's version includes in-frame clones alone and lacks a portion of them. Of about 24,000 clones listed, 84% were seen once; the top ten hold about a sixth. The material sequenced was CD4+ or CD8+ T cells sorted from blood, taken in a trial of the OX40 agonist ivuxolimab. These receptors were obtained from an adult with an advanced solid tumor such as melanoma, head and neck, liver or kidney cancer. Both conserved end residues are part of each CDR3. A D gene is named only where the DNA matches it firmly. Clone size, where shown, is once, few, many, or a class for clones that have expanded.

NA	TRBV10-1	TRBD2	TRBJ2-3	CASGTSGSTDTQYF	TGCGCCAGCGGGACTAGCGGGAGCACAGATACGCAGTATTTT
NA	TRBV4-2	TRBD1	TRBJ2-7	CASSPGTGNPSYEQYF	TGTGCCAGCAGCCCGGGGACAGGGAACCCCTCCTACGAGCAGTACTTC
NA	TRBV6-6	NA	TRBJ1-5	CASTRGQDQPQHF	TGTGCCAGCACCAGAGGCCAAGATCAGCCCCAGCATTTT
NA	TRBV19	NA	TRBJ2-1	CASSISFHNEQFF	TGTGCCAGTAGTATAAGTTTCCACAATGAGCAGTTCTTC
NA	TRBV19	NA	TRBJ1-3	CASSIEDGGNTIYF	TGTGCCAGTAGTATAGAGGACGGAGGAAACACCATATATTTT
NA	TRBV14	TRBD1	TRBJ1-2	CASSQRLTGDRLYGYTF	TGTGCCAGCAGCCAGCGTTTAACAGGGGACCGCCTCTATGGCTACACCTTC
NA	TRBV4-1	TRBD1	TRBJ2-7	CASSQSDRGYYEQYF	TGCGCCAGCAGCCAATCGGACAGGGGGTACTACGAGCAGTACTTC
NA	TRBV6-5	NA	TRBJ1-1	CASRTPGNTEAFF	TGTGCCAGCAGAACCCCCGGAAACACTGAAGCTTTCTTT
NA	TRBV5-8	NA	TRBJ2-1	CASSLGDGQFF	TGTGCCAGCAGCTTGGGGGACGGGCAGTTCTTC
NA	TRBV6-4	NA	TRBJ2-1	CASSDSPGEQGYNEQFF	TGTGCCAGCAGTGACTCGCCCGGGGAACAGGGATACAATGAGCAGTTCTTC
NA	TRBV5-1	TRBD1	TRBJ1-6	CASSLYTRTGGGSPLHF	TGCGCCAGCAGCTTGTATACCCGAACAGGGGGAGGTTCACCCCTCCACTTT
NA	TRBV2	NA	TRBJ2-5	CASSDQTQETQYF	TGTGCCAGCAGTGACCAGACACAAGAGACCCAGTACTTC
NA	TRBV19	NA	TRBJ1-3	CASTPRGPGNTIYF	TGTGCCAGTACACCTCGGGGGCCTGGAAACACCATATATTTT
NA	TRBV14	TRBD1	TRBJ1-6	CASSQNRGRRNSPLHF	TGTGCCAGCAGCCAGAACAGGGGGCGCAGGAATTCACCCCTCCACTTT
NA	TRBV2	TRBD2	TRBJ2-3	CASSGSSGGDTQYF	TGTGCCAGCAGTGGGTCTAGCGGGGGGGATACGCAGTATTTT
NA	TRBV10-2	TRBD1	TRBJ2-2	CASSEIQGANTGELFF	TGCGCCAGCAGTGAGATTCAGGGGGCAAATACCGGGGAGCTGTTTTTT
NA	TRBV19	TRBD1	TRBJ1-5	CASSMRDRGNTDQPQHF	TGTGCCAGTAGTATGAGGGACAGGGGGAATACGGATCAGCCCCAGCATTTT
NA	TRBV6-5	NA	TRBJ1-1	CASSSSQTNTEAFF	TGTGCCAGCAGTTCGAGCCAGACTAACACTGAAGCTTTCTTT
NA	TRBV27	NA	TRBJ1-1	CASSLFGPNTEAFF	TGTGCCAGCAGTTTATTTGGGCCGAACACTGAAGCTTTCTTT
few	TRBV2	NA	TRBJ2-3	CASRIGGLTDTQYF	TGTGCCAGCAGGATAGGGGGGCTGACAGATACGCAGTATTTT
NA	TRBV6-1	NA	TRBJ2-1	CASSEWPANEQFF	TGTGCCAGCAGTGAATGGCCCGCCAATGAGCAGTTCTTC
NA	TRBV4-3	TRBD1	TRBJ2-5	CASSLTGAGETQYF	TGCGCCAGCAGTTTGACAGGGGCGGGAGAGACCCAGTACTTC
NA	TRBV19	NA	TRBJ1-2	CASGWTAGYTF	TGTGCCAGTGGGTGGACAGCCGGCTACACCTTC
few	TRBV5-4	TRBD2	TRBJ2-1	CASSRTSGSYNEQFF	TGTGCCAGCAGCCGGACTAGCGGGAGCTACAATGAGCAGTTCTTC
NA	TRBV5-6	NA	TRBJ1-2	CASSVRSDGYTF	TGTGCCAGCAGCGTGAGGTCGGATGGCTACACCTTC
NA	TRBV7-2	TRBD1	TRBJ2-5	CASSGAGTGKETQYF	TGTGCCAGCAGCGGTGCCGGGACAGGGAAAGAGACCCAGTACTTC
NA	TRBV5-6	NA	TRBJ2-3	CASSLRGQAPYF	TGTGCCAGCAGCTTGAGGGGTCAGGCGCCGTATTTT
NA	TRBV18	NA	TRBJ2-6	CASSPTYSGANVLTF	TGTGCCAGCTCACCTACCTACTCTGGGGCCAACGTCCTGACTTTC
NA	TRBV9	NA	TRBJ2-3	CASSVALEDTQYF	TGTGCCAGCAGCGTAGCTCTGGAAGATACGCAGTATTTT
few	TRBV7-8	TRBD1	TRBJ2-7	CASSATGTGLYEQYF	TGTGCCAGCAGCGCAACCGGGACAGGACTTTACGAGCAGTACTTC
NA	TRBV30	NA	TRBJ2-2	CAWSVMGELAGELFF	TGTGCCTGGAGTGTAATGGGGGAGCTGGCCGGGGAGCTGTTTTTT
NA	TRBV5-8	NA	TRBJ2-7	CASSLGSPTYEQYF	TGTGCCAGCAGCTTGGGGAGCCCTACCTACGAGCAGTACTTC
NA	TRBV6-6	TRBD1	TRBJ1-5	CASTSTGTNQPQHF	TGTGCCAGCACCTCGACAGGGACCAATCAGCCCCAGCATTTT
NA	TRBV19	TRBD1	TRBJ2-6	CASSMTGQAYSGANVLTF	TGTGCCAGTAGTATGACGGGACAGGCGTATTCTGGGGCCAACGTCCTGACTTTC
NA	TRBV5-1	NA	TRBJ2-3	CASSSDSGFGTDTQYF	TGCGCCAGCAGCTCCGATAGCGGTTTCGGCACAGATACGCAGTATTTT
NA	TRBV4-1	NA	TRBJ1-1	CASSQDPGLNTEAFF	TGCGCCAGCAGCCAAGATCCAGGGTTGAACACTGAAGCTTTCTTT
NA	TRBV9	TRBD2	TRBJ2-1	CASSVAGDNNEQFF	TGTGCCAGCAGCGTTGCGGGGGATAACAATGAGCAGTTCTTC
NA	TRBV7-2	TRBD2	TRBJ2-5	CASIPGLAGGPETQYF	TGTGCCAGCATCCCGGGACTAGCGGGAGGCCCTGAGACCCAGTACTTC
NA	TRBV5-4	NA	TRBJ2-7	CASSLRGPYEQYF	TGTGCCAGCAGCCTGAGGGGACCCTACGAGCAGTACTTC
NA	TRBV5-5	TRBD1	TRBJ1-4	CASSGTVTPPNEKLFF	TGTGCCAGCAGCGGGACAGTGACACCCCCTAATGAAAAACTGTTTTTT
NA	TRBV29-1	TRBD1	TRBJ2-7	CSVGWDRGRNEQYF	TGCAGCGTTGGATGGGACAGGGGGCGGAACGAGCAGTACTTC
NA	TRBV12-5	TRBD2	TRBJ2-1	CASGLGTSGYNEQFF	TGTGCTAGTGGTTTGGGGACTAGCGGATACAATGAGCAGTTCTTC
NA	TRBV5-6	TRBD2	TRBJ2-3	CASSDLAGITDTQYF	TGTGCCAGCAGCGACCTAGCGGGGATTACAGATACGCAGTATTTT
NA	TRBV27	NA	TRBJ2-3	CASSTYPSTDTQYF	TGTGCCAGCAGTACTTATCCTAGCACAGATACGCAGTATTTT